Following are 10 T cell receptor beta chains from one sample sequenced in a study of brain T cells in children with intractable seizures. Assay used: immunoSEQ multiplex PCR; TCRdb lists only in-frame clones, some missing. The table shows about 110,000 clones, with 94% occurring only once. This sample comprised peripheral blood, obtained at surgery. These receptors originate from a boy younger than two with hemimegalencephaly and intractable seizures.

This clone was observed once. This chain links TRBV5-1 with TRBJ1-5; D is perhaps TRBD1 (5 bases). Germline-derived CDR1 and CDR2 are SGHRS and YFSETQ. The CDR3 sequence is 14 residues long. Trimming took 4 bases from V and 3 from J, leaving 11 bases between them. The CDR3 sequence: CASSLMGPNQPQHF. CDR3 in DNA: TGCGCCAGCAGCCTAATGGGGCCCAATCAGCCCCAGCATTTT. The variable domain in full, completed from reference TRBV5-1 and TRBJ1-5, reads KAGVTQTPRYLIKTRGQQVTLSCSPISGHRSVSWYQQTPGQGLQFLFEYFSETQRNKGNFPGRFSGRQFSNSRSEMNVSTLELGDSALYLCASSLMGPNQPQHFGDGTRLSIL.

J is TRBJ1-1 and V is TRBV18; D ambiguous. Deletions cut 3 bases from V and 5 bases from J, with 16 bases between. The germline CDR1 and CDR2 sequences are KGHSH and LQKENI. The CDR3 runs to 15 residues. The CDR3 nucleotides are TGTGCCAGCTCACCTGTAAGGGTAGGTTGGACTGAAGCTTTCTTT. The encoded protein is CASSPVRVGWTEAFF.

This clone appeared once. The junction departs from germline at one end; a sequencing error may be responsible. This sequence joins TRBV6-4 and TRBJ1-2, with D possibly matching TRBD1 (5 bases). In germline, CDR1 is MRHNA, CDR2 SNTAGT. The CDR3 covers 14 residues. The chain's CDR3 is CATSGKPGPYGYTF. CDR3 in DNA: TGTGCCACCAGTGGGAAGCCAGGGCCCTATGGCTACACCTTC.

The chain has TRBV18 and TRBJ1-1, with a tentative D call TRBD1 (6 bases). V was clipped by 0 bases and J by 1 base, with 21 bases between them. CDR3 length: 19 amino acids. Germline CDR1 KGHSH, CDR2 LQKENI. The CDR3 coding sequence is TGTGCCAGCTCACCACCGGGGGCCACAGGTCGGGTCAGGAACACTGAAGCTTTCTTT. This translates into CASSPPGATGRVRNTEAFF.

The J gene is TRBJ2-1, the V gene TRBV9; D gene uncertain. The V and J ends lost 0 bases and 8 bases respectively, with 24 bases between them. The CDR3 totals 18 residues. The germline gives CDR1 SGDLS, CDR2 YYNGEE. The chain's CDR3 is CASSVVAAGRPYMDEQFF. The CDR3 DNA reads TGTGCCAGCAGCGTAGTCGCCGCCGGCAGACCCTATATGGATGAGCAGTTCTTC.

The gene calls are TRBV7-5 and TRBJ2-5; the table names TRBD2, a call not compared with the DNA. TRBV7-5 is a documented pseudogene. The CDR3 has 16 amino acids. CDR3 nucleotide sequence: TGTGTCAGAAGCGTCAGACTAGCGGGAGAAGAAGAGACCCAGTACTTC. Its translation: CVRSVRLAGEEETQYF.

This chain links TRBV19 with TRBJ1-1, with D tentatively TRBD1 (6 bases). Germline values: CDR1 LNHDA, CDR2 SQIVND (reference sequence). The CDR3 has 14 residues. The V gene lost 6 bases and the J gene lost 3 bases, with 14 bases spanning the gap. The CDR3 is CASSLGGGYTEAFF. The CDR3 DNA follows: TGTGCCAGTAGCCTGGGGGGCGGGTACACTGAAGCTTTCTTT.

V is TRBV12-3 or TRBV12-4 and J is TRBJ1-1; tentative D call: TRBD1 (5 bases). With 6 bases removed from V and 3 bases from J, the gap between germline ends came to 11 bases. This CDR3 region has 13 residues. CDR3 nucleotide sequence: TGTGCCAGCAGCCTCGGGACGTACACTGAAGCTTTCTTT. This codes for CASSLGTYTEAFF.

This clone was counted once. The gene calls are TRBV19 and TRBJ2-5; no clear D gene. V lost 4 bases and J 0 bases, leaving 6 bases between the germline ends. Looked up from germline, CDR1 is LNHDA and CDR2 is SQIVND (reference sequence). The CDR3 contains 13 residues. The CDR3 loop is CASSNAYQETQYF. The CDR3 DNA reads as TGTGCCAGTAGTAACGCGTACCAAGAGACCCAGTACTTC.

For the CDR3, the DNA is TGTGCCAGCAGCTGGGCGGAGCTGAGGGGTAGCAATCAGCCCCAGCATTTT. Its translation is CASSWAELRGSNQPQHF. The V gene is TRBV5-5, the J gene TRBJ1-5; a weak D match, TRBD1 (5 bases). The CDR3 extends over 17 amino acids. Germline V lookup: CDR1 SGHKS, CDR2 YYEKEE (reference sequence). Trimming removed 3 bases at V and 0 bases at J, with 16 bases between. Variable domain in full (rest from reference TRBV5-5 and TRBJ1-5): DAGVTQSPTHLIKTRGQQVTLRCSPISGHKSVSWYQQVLGQGPQFIFQYYEKEERGRGNFPDRFSARQFPNYSSELNVNALLLGDSALYLCASSWAELRGSNQPQHFGDGTRLSIL.